The 15 T cell receptor beta chains below all came from one sample that was sequenced in a study of human T cells and chemical hapten exposure. TCRdb used MiXCR to reprocess the RACE reads, holding one entry per CDR3 protein. The sample includes some 91,000 distinct CDR3 sequences, 9.5% to 15% of them seen just once. Noted time point: patch test 1, 2 weeks after DPC sensitization. Noted treatment: therapeutic diphenylcyclopropenone sensitization with weekly scalp DPC. Material: whole blood, obtained in connection with sensitization to the hapten diphenylcyclopropenone (DPC). Source of these receptors: a woman in her 40s with alopecia areata. Some clones in this sample may be carry-over from other donors' samples.

The chain has TRBV28 and TRBJ1-2, with D possibly being TRBD1 (5 bases). This CDR3 region has 18 residues. The germline V and J ends were trimmed by 3 bases and 3 bases, with 23 bases remaining between them. Per the germline V gene, CDR1 is MDHEN and CDR2 is SYDVKM. The CDR3 DNA sequence: TGTGCCAGCAGTTTTCCCGCAGCCGGTGGAGGGGCCCACTATGGCTACACCTTC. Protein: CASSFPAAGGGAHYGYTF.

This clonotype was counted between two and nine times. The genes are TRBV10-3 and TRBJ1-4, with D hard to call. V lost 6 bases to trimming and J lost 2 bases, with 10 bases between them. CDR1 and CDR2 (germline): ENHRY, SYGVKD. CDR3 length equals 14 residues. DNA for the CDR3: TGTGCCATCAGGGCTGATACGACTAATGAAAAACTGTTTTTT. Its protein is CAIRADTTNEKLFF.

V and J are TRBV24-1 and TRBJ2-1; 12 bases match TRBD2. With V trimmed by 4 bases and J by 7 bases, 4 bases remained unmatched. CDR1 is KGHDR and CDR2 is SFDVKD in the germline V gene. CDR3 length: 15 residues. This CDR3 reads CATSEGTSGWNEQFF. As DNA, the CDR3 is TGTGCCACCAGTGAAGGGACTAGCGGGTGGAATGAGCAGTTCTTC.

This clonotype has a handful of counts. CDR3 DNA sequence: TGTGCCAGCAGCCCTCAGACAGGGAGGTTTTGGAAGGAGCAGTTCTTC. Translating gives CASSPQTGRFWKEQFF. This chain links TRBV11-3 with TRBJ2-1, with D perhaps matching TRBD1 (7 bases). CDR3 size: 16 residues. Trimming removed 5 bases from V and 10 bases from J, with 24 bases in between. Germline V gene lookup returns CDR1 SGHNT and CDR2 YENEEA.

The V call is TRBV29-1, the J call TRBJ1-1; possible D gene TRBD1, 5 bases. The V and J ends lost 5 bases and 0 bases respectively, with 10 bases between them. The CDR3 has 13 residues. The germline gives CDR1 SQVTM, CDR2 ANQGSEA. DNA for the CDR3: TGCAGCGTTCGACAGACCTTGAACACTGAAGCTTTCTTT. Encoded protein: CSVRQTLNTEAFF.

This chain uses TRBV5-5 with TRBJ2-7, with D maybe TRBD1 (6 bases). V lost 6 bases and J lost 2, with 12 bases in between. The CDR3 is made up of 13 amino acids. Germline CDR1 SGHKS, CDR2 YYEKEE (reference sequence). The CDR3 region is CASTWGPAYEQYF. The CDR3 DNA reads as TGTGCCAGCACTTGGGGGCCGGCCTACGAGCAGTACTTC. The full variable domain, rest sourced from reference TRBV5-5 and TRBJ2-7, is DAGVTQSPTHLIKTRGQQVTLRCSPISGHKSVSWYQQVLGQGPQFIFQYYEKEERGRGNFPDRFSARQFPNYSSELNVNALLLGDSALYLCASTWGPAYEQYFGPGTRLTVT.

The genes are TRBV9 and TRBJ2-3; TRBD1 agrees at 8 bases. Germline V gene data show CDR1 as SGDLS and CDR2 as YYNGEE. Germline trimming cut 0 bases from V and 8 bases from J; bases unmatched to any gene: 8. CDR3 size: 15 residues. CDR3 bases: TGTGCCAGCAGCGTAGGGGCGAGAGACAGGGGTACGCAGTATTTT. This gives the protein CASSVGARDRGTQYF.

The gene calls are TRBV20-1 and TRBJ2-2; D gene uncertain. The V and J ends lost 3 bases and 2 bases respectively, with 10 bases between them. Germline CDR1 is DFQATT and CDR2 is SNEGSKA (reference sequence). This CDR3 has 14 amino acids. Here the CDR3 reads CSASGLDNTGELFF. CDR3 nucleotides: TGCAGTGCTAGCGGTCTGGACAACACCGGGGAGCTGTTTTTT.

This clonotype was observed a handful of times. The genes are TRBV29-1 and TRBJ2-7; a possible D gene is TRBD1 (6 bases). The CDR3 has 12 residues. The germline CDR1 and CDR2 sequences are SQVTM and ANQGSEA. V was shortened by 6 bases and J by 4 bases, with 13 bases between the two germline ends. CDR3 sequence (DNA): TGCAGCGTCGGCCAACAGGGATACGAGCAGTACTTC. Translation gives CSVGQQGYEQYF.

The J gene is TRBJ1-4, the V gene TRBV15; D unclear. V was shortened by 6 bases and J by 10 bases, with 9 bases between the two germline ends. Germline V gene data show CDR1 as LNHNV and CDR2 as YYDKDF (reference sequence). The CDR3 totals 11 residues. The CDR3 protein is CATRGVSKLFF. For the CDR3, the DNA is TGTGCCACCAGAGGAGTCTCAAAACTGTTTTTT.

In this sample, this clonotype turned up many times. The J gene is TRBJ1-1, the V gene TRBV20-1, with D perhaps TRBD1 (5 bases). V lost 3 bases, J lost 1 base, and 12 bases lay in between. This CDR3 has 14 amino acids. Germline V CDR1 and CDR2: DFQATT, SNEGSKA (reference sequence). The CDR3 sequence: CSARPPGGNTEAFF. In DNA, the CDR3 is TGCAGTGCTAGGCCCCCTGGGGGGAACACTGAAGCTTTCTTT.

Many counts were recorded for this clonotype. This rearrangement joins TRBV7-2 to TRBJ1-2; 8 bases line up with TRBD1. V lost 5 bases to trimming and J lost 4 bases; unmatched junction nucleotides: 6. Per the germline V gene, CDR1 is SGHTA and CDR2 is FQGNSA. The CDR3 is 14 amino acids. Here the CDR3 reads CASSPDRVIYGYTF. The CDR3 region has the DNA TGTGCCAGCAGCCCGGACAGGGTGATCTATGGCTACACCTTC.

This clonotype turned up a few times. The chain couples TRBV11-1 to TRBJ2-7; weak D call: TRBD1 (5 bases). The germline V and J ends were trimmed by 5 bases and 3 bases, with 17 bases remaining between them. The CDR3 runs to 15 residues. Germline V lookup: CDR1 SGHAT, CDR2 FQDESV (reference sequence). CDR3 bases: TGTGCCAGCAGCCCTAGACAGACTCCGCTCTACGAGCAGTACTTC. Protein: CASSPRQTPLYEQYF.

This clonotype was seen at least ten times. V usage is TRBV5-4 and J usage is TRBJ1-3; no firm D call. Trimming took off 3 bases at V and 7 bases at J, with 14 bases between the two ends. The germline gives CDR1 SGHNT, CDR2 YYREEE (reference sequence). This CDR3 comprises 14 residues. DNA of the CDR3: TGTGCCAGCAGCTGGAAGATGGACCCCAACACCATATATTTT. Its translation: CASSWKMDPNTIYF.

The chain has TRBV6-5 and TRBJ2-1; TRBD1 aligns across 8 bases. V lost 0 bases, J lost 3 bases, and 4 bases stayed unmatched. The germline CDR1 and CDR2 sequences are MNHEY and SVGAGI. The CDR3 extends over 16 amino acids. This chain's CDR3 is CASSYSDRAFYNEQFF. Written as DNA, the CDR3 is TGTGCCAGCAGTTACTCGGACAGGGCCTTCTACAATGAGCAGTTCTTC.